This T cell receptor (beta chain) was sequenced for a study of T cells in Graves' hyperthyroidism and ophthalmopathy. Trimming shortened V by 1 base and J by 7 bases, and 8 bases separated the two germline ends. The CDR3 runs 13 residues. In this sample, this clonotype turned up many times. Its antigen is currently unknown. Findings and caveats of the study: Classification by a 13 V-J model distinguished ophthalmopathy from stable hyperthyroidism.

Exclusions: uncontrolled infection, other autoimmune disease, pregnancy, lactation. PBMCs were sourced from around 10 ml fresh peripheral blood. Amplification targeted TCR beta CDR3 regions from RNA transcripts. HTBI primers were used for first-round RT-PCR of the TCR CDR3. TCRdb reprocessed the multiplex PCR reads with MiXCR, giving one entry per CDR3 protein. Here the sample spans 390,000 or so distinct CDR3 sequences, 14% to 15% being singletons. Sequenced sample: blood. The receptor was derived from a young man with Graves' ophthalmopathy. V usage is TRBV12-3 or TRBV12-4 and J usage is TRBJ2-1; perhaps TRBD2 as D (5 bases). The CDR3 nucleotides are TGTGCCAGCAGTTTAGGGGGAGAAAATGAGCAGTTCTTC. Residues: CASSLGGENEQFF.